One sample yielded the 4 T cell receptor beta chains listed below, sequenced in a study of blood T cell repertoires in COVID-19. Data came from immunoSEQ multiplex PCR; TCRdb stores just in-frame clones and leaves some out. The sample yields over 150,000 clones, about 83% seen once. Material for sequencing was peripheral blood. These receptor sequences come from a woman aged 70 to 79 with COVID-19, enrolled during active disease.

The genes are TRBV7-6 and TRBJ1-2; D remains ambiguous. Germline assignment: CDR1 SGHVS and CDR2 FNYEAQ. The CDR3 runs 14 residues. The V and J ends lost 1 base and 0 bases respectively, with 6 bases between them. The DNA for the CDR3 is TGTGCCAGCAGCTTAGATGAGTCTAACTATGGCTACACCTTC. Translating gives CASSLDESNYGYTF.

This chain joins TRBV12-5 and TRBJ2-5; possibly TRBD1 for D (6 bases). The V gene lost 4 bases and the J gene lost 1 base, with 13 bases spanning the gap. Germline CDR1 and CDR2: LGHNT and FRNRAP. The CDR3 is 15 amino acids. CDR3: CASGCRGTFQETQYF. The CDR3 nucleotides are TGTGCTAGTGGTTGCAGGGGAACCTTCCAAGAGACCCAGTACTTC.

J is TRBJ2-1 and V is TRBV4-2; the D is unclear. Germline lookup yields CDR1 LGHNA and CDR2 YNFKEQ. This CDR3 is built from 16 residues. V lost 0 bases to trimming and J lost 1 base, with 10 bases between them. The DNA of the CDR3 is TGTGCCAGCAGCCAAGATCTGCCGGTTTCCTACAATGAGCAGTTCTTC. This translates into CASSQDLPVSYNEQFF.

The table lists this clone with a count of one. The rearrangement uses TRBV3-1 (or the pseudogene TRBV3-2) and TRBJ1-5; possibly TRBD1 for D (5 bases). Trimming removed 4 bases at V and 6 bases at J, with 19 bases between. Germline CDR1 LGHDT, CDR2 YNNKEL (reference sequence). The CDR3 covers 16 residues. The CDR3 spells CASSRDSGQGSQPQHF. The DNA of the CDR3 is TGTGCCAGCAGCCGAGACTCCGGGCAGGGCAGTCAGCCCCAGCATTTT.